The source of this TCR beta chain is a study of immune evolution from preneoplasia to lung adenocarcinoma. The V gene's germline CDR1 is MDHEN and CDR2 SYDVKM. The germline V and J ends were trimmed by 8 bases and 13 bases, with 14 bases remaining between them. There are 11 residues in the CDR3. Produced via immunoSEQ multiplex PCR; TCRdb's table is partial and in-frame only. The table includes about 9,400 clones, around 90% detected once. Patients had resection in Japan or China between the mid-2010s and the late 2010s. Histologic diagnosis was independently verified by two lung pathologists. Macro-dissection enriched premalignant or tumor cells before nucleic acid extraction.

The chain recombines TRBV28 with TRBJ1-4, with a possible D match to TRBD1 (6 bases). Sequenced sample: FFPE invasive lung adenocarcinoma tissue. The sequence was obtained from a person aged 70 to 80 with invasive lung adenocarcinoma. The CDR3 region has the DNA TGTGCCAGCGGGAGGACAGCGGTACTGTTTTTT. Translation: CASGRTAVLFF.